This T cell receptor beta chain was recovered during a study of blood T cells in healthy people across ages. Study-level findings and limits: Compared with aged donors, long-lived donors showed fewer expanded clones, suggesting selection.

As regards this clonotype: Its antigen is not known.

A sample-barcoded 5' primer and a J-beta primer mix were used in a second PCR of about 7 to 12 cycles. TCRdb re-called the 5' RACE reads with MiXCR, one entry per CDR3 protein. This table has 730,000 or so distinct CDR3 sequences, 35% to 45% appearing once. V was clipped by 6 bases and J by 2 bases, with 10 bases between them. This CDR3 region has 12 residues. Germline CDR1 reads DFQATT; CDR2 reads SNEGSKA (reference sequence). Each donor's blood draw was 7.5 to 10 milliliters of peripheral blood. The clonotype was recovered from an older woman in good health. The chain recombines TRBV20-1 with TRBJ1-1; unclear D gene. Sequences were obtained from blood. CDR3 bases: TGCAGTGCCGCCCCCCCAAACACTGAAGCTTTCTTT. Encoded protein: CSAAPPNTEAFF.